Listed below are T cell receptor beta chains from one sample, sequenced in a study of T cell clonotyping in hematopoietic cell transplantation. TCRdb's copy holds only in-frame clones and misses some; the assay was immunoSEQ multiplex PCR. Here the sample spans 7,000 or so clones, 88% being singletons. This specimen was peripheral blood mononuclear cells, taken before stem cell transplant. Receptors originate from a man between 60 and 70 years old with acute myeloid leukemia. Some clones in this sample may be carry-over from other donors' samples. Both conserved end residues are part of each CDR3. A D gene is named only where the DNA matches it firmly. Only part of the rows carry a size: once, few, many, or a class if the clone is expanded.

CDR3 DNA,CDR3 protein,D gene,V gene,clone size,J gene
TGTGCCAGCAGCTCCGCCTACGAGCAGTACTTC,CASSSAYEQYF,NA,TRBV11-2,NA,TRBJ2-7
TGTGCCAGTACCACCTGGGGCGGGAGCGACACCGGGGAGCTGTTTTTT,CASTTWGGSDTGELFF,TRBD2,TRBV19,NA,TRBJ2-2
TGCGCCAGCAGCCTTCACCAGCGGGGGGATCAGCCCCAGCATTTT,CASSLHQRGDQPQHF,NA,TRBV4-1,NA,TRBJ1-5
TGTGCCAGCAGTTTTGAGGGGGGCCGTACAGATACGCAGTATTTT,CASSFEGGRTDTQYF,NA,TRBV7-8,NA,TRBJ2-3
TGTGCCAGCAGCGAGGGACAGGGGGACTATGGCTACACCTTC,CASSEGQGDYGYTF,TRBD1,TRBV7-6,NA,TRBJ1-2
TGTGCCAGCAGCATCCCCGAGTATGGGACAGTGAGAAATGAGCAGTTCTTC,CASSIPEYGTVRNEQFF,TRBD1,TRBV5-4,NA,TRBJ2-1
TGTGCCTGGAGTGACCAGGGGGGCGTACTGCCCCAGCATTTT,CAWSDQGGVLPQHF,TRBD1,TRBV30,NA,TRBJ1-5
TGTGCCAGTAGTATATCCGGGGGAACAGATACGCAGTATTTT,CASSISGGTDTQYF,NA,TRBV19,once,TRBJ2-3
TGTGCCAGCAGCTGGGGCTCTGGGGCCAACGTCCTGACTTTC,CASSWGSGANVLTF,NA,TRBV5-8,NA,TRBJ2-6
TGTGCCTGGAGTGTAATCGACCAGGGGTTTTTCTGGACTAGCGGCTCTGGGGCCAACGTCCTGACTTTC,CAWSVIDQGFFWTSGSGANVLTF,TRBD2,TRBV30,NA,TRBJ2-6
TGCGCCAGCAGCCCTCGGTCGGACAGGACGAATTCACCCCTCCACTTT,CASSPRSDRTNSPLHF,TRBD1,TRBV4-1,NA,TRBJ1-6
TGCGCCAGCAGCTCCCAGACAGGGACCACTGAAGCTTTCTTT,CASSSQTGTTEAFF,TRBD1,TRBV5-1,NA,TRBJ1-1
TGTGCCAGCAGGAAGTGGGGAACGTCCTACGAGCAGTACTTC,CASRKWGTSYEQYF,NA,TRBV2,NA,TRBJ2-7
TGTGCCTGGTCTTTAAGTAGCTCTGGAAACACCATATATTTT,CAWSLSSSGNTIYF,NA,TRBV30,NA,TRBJ1-3
TGTGCCAGTAGCGACAACTACAATGAGCAGTTCTTC,CASSDNYNEQFF,NA,TRBV19,NA,TRBJ2-1
TGTGCCAGCAGCTTAGCGGTAGGAACAGCAGATACGCAGTATTTT,CASSLAVGTADTQYF,NA,TRBV7-9,few,TRBJ2-3
TGTGCCAGCTCACCACTTCGGGACAGGGAGTCACCCCTCCACTTT,CASSPLRDRESPLHF,TRBD1,TRBV18,NA,TRBJ1-6
TGTGCCAGCAGTTTATTGGCATCCGCGGGGGAAGGAGCTTTCTTT,CASSLLASAGEGAFF,NA,TRBV2,NA,TRBJ1-1
TGCGCCAGCAGCTACCAGGGGAAGGGCACAGATACGCAGTATTTT,CASSYQGKGTDTQYF,NA,TRBV5-1,NA,TRBJ2-3
TGTGCCAGCAGATGGAGCTCTGGAAACACCATATATTTT,CASRWSSGNTIYF,NA,TRBV5-6,NA,TRBJ1-3
TGCGCCAGCAGCTTGTCAAGGGGGCAGGTGATGAACACTGAAGCTTTCTTT,CASSLSRGQVMNTEAFF,TRBD1,TRBV5-1,NA,TRBJ1-1
TGTGCCAGTACTGACAGGGGACTTAATGAAAAACTGTTTTTT,CASTDRGLNEKLFF,TRBD1,TRBV19,NA,TRBJ1-4
TGTGCCAGTAGTATAGGTTTTGGTCAGCCCCAGCATTTT,CASSIGFGQPQHF,NA,TRBV19,NA,TRBJ1-5
TGCGCCAGCAGCCAACAACAAGAGACCCAGTACTTC,CASSQQQETQYF,NA,TRBV5-1,NA,TRBJ2-5
TGTGCCAGTAGTACCCTCCTAGGACAGATACAAGAGACCCAGTACTTC,CASSTLLGQIQETQYF,NA,TRBV19,NA,TRBJ2-5
TGCACCAGCAGCTCCCCCGCGGACTGGGAGCAGTACTTC,CTSSSPADWEQYF,NA,TRBV1,NA,TRBJ2-7
TGTGCCATCAGTGAGGGGGCGGGGGCCAGTCAGCCCCAGCATTTT,CAISEGAGASQPQHF,NA,TRBV10-3,NA,TRBJ1-5
TGTGCCAGCAGCTTCTCCGCGGCCAAGCAGTTCTTC,CASSFSAAKQFF,NA,TRBV7-8,NA,TRBJ2-1
TGTGCCTGGAACCAAATGTCCCCAGAGACCCAGTACTTC,CAWNQMSPETQYF,NA,TRBV30,NA,TRBJ2-5
TGTGCCAGCAGCGCGACAGGGGGGGATTGGACTGAAGCTTTCTTT,CASSATGGDWTEAFF,TRBD1,TRBV9,NA,TRBJ1-1
TGCGCCAGCAGCCCAACGACAGATACGCAGTATTTT,CASSPTTDTQYF,NA,TRBV5-1,NA,TRBJ2-3
TGTGCCACGAGAAGGCCGGGACAGGGGGCTTTGGAGCAGTTCTTC,CATRRPGQGALEQFF,TRBD1,TRBV28,NA,TRBJ2-1
TGCGCCAGCAGCCAAGGTGACTCTGGAAACACCATATATTTT,CASSQGDSGNTIYF,NA,TRBV4-3,NA,TRBJ1-3
TGCGCCAGCAGCCAATTGGGGAGCACTGAAGCTTTCTTT,CASSQLGSTEAFF,NA,TRBV4-1,NA,TRBJ1-1
TGTGCCACCAGTCCACCCGGGACAGCTAAAGAGACCCAGTACTTC,CATSPPGTAKETQYF,TRBD1,TRBV15,NA,TRBJ2-5
TGTGCCAGCAGCGTAGGGGGACTAGCGGGATCAGATACGCAGTATTTT,CASSVGGLAGSDTQYF,TRBD2,TRBV9,NA,TRBJ2-3
TGTGCCAGCAGCATCGCCACAGGGGGCGAGCAGTACTTC,CASSIATGGEQYF,TRBD1,TRBV7-2,NA,TRBJ2-7
TGTGCCAGCAGCCTAGAGGGTGGGCAGGAGCTGTTTTTT,CASSLEGGQELFF,NA,TRBV7-2,NA,TRBJ2-2
TGTGCCAGCAGTTATGAGGGTCCCCCAGATACGCAGTATTTT,CASSYEGPPDTQYF,NA,TRBV6-6,NA,TRBJ2-3
TGTGCCAGCTGGGAAGCGGCTGGGTACGAGCAGTACTTC,CASWEAAGYEQYF,NA,TRBV6-5,few,TRBJ2-7
TGCGCCAGCAGTTTCGGGGGGACCGGACTTTATGGCTACACCTTC,CASSFGGTGLYGYTF,NA,TRBV5-1,few,TRBJ1-2
TGTGCTAGCAGCTTAGGCTTTAGCGGGACGGAGACCCAGTACTTC,CASSLGFSGTETQYF,TRBD2,TRBV7-7,NA,TRBJ2-5
TGTGCCAGCAGTGGGGACAGGGCCCCGGGAGCCTACGAGCAGTACTTC,CASSGDRAPGAYEQYF,TRBD1,TRBV2,few,TRBJ2-7
TGCAGCATCTGGGGCTCCTATGGCTACACCTTC,CSIWGSYGYTF,NA,TRBV29-1,NA,TRBJ1-2
TGTGCCTGGATCAGCGCGTCATCTGAAGCTTTCTTT,CAWISASSEAFF,NA,TRBV30,once,TRBJ1-1